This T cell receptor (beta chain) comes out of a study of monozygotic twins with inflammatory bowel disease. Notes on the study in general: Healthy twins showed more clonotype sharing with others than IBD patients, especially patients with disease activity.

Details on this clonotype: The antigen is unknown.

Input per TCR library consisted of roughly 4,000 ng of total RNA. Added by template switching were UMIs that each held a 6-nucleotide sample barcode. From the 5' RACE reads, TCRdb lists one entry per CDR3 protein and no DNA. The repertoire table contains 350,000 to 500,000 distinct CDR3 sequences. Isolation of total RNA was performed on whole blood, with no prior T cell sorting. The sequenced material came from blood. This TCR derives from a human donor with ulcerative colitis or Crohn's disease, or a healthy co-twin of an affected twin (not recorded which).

CDR3 residues: CATSDTSRTSGGGGELFF. The J gene is TRBJ2-2, the V gene TRBV24-1; TCRdb reports TRBD2, a call that lacks DNA to check it against. The V gene's germline CDR1 is KGHDR and CDR2 SFDVKD. CDR3 length: 18 amino acids.